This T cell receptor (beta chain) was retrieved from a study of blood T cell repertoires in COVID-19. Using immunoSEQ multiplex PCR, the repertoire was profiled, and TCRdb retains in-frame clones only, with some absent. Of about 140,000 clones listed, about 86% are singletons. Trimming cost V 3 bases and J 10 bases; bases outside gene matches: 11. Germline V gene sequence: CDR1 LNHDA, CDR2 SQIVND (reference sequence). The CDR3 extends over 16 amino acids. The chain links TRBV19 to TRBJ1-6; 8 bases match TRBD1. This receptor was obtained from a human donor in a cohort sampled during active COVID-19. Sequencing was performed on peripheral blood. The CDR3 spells CASSINSPGGASPLHF. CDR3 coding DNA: TGTGCCAGTAGTATCAATTCTCCAGGGGGCGCCTCACCCCTCCACTTT.